The 26 T cell receptor delta chains below all came from one sample that was sequenced in a study of γδ T cells in repeated Plasmodium falciparum infection. TCRdb redid the clone calls on the multiplex PCR reads with CATT. The sample has 45,000 to 50,000 delta-chain clones, 1.5% to 2% seen once; the top ten hold over 7%. Vgamma9/Vdelta2+ and Vdelta2-negative gammadelta T cells were flow-sorted from PBMC for bulk sequencing. The sample was gamma-delta T cells from blood. The receptors stem from a pool of human donors (malaria-infected and uninfected, not separated).

This clone came up a few times. TCRdb records a much larger clone's protein for this DNA, with a difference at residue 6 that likely arises from a read error; the protein given is the translation of the DNA. The chain carries TRDV2 and TRDJ1; 8 bases map to TRDD3. TCRdb gives no J gene; it was assigned here by matching the DNA to germline. CDR3 length: 16 amino acids. Trimming removed 5 bases from V and 3 bases from J; junction bases left unmatched: 13. Per germline, CDR1 GEAIGNYY and CDR2 EKD. DNA of the CDR3: TGTGCCTGTGTCGGACCGGGGGATAGAGGATCCGATAAACTCATCTTT. Amino acid sequence: CACVGPGDRGSDKLIF.

This clone was found a few times. TCRdb's listed protein matches a much larger clone and diverges from this DNA's translation at residue 12, likely through a read error; the protein shown comes from the DNA. The rearrangement links TRDV1 to TRDJ1; D may be TRDD2 or TRDD3 (6 bases each). The J gene is not listed in TCRdb, so it was assigned here from a DNA match to germline. This CDR3 has 23 amino acids. Trimming left V 0 bases short and J 0 bases short, with 32 bases between. Per the germline V gene, CDR1 is TSWWSYY and CDR2 is QGS. Here the CDR3 reads CALGELSLPEYRGRGWDTDKLIF. CDR3 DNA: TGTGCTCTTGGGGAACTCAGCCTTCCCGAGTACCGGGGGAGGGGTTGGGACACCGATAAACTCATCTTT.

Note on this clone: The TCRdb record carries a much larger clone's protein, which differs from this DNA's translation at residue 13; a read error is the likely cause, and the protein listed here is the DNA translation. The chain joins TRDV1 to TRDJ1, with 7 bases lining up with TRDD3. Here the J gene came from matching the DNA to germline, since TCRdb omits it. Germline V gene lookup returns CDR1 TSWWSYY and CDR2 QGS. V gave up 6 bases and J gave up 10 bases; unmatched junction bases: 20. This CDR3 is built from 16 residues. CDR3 residues: CALGDNHPGDGQRLIF. The CDR3 nucleotides are TGTGCTCTTGGTGATAATCACCCGGGGGATGGCCAAAGACTCATCTTT.

The chain's CDR3 is CALTYERISREKLIF. The CDR3 region has the DNA TGTGCTCTGACCTACGAAAGGATCTCGAGAGAAAAACTCATCTTT. The V call is TRDV1, the J call TRDJ1; D possibly corresponds to TRDD2 (5 bases). No J gene is reported in TCRdb; it was inferred here by comparing the DNA with germline. The V gene lost 9 bases and the J gene lost 8 bases, with 25 bases spanning the gap. CDR1 TSWWSYY and CDR2 QGS come from the germline V gene. CDR3 length: 15 residues.

This clone was counted a few times. TCRdb pairs this DNA with a much larger clone's protein that differs at residue 13, likely a read error; the protein shown was translated from the DNA. CDR3 sequence: CACDRLTGGYLQSTDKLIF. The CDR3 DNA follows: TGTGCCTGTGACCGATTAACTGGGGGATACTTGCAGTCCACCGATAAACTCATCTTT. The chain joins TRDV2 to TRDJ1; 12 bases match TRDD3. TCRdb does not report a J gene; here it was assigned by matching the DNA to germline references. This CDR3 has 19 residues. In germline, CDR1 is GEAIGNYY, CDR2 EKD. V dropped 3 bases and J dropped 1; count of bases not matched to a gene: 14.

Only a few counts were recorded for this clone. The protein in TCRdb stems from a much larger clone and differs at residue 14 from this DNA's translation, likely a read error; here the protein is translated from the DNA. The chain has TRDV1 and TRDJ1; D not certain. TCRdb gives no J gene; it was assigned here by matching the DNA to germline. Germline V gives CDR1 TSWWSYY, CDR2 QGS. The length of the CDR3 is 20 residues. Trimming took 0 bases from V and 3 from J, leaving 26 bases between them. Here the CDR3 DNA reads TGTGCTCTTGGGGAACTGTCTAAGCCGCCCCCGACGACCTCTGCCGATAAACTCATCTTT. This encodes CALGELSKPPPTTSADKLIF.

This clone was recorded a few times. The protein TCRdb gives is from a much larger clone and does not agree with this DNA's translation at residue 8, likely a read error; the protein shown here comes from the DNA. The chain carries TRDV1 and TRDJ1, with D maybe TRDD3 (6 bases). TCRdb gives no J gene; it was assigned here by matching the DNA to germline. The germline V and J ends were trimmed by 5 bases and 2 bases, with 27 bases remaining between them. This CDR3 contains 19 residues. In germline, CDR1 is TSWWSYY, CDR2 QGS. In nucleotides, the CDR3 is TGTGCTCTTGGGTTCCGTAAGTGTCCCTGGGATATTAAGACCGATAAACTCATCTTT. Protein sequence: CALGFRKCPWDIKTDKLIF.

There are a few counts of this clone. The protein recorded in TCRdb matches a much larger clone and deviates from this DNA's translation at residues 3 and 23, suggesting a read error; the protein here is obtained by translating the DNA. The chain is built from TRDV1 and TRDJ1; D is perhaps TRDD2 or TRDD3 (8 bases each). Germline V gene lookup returns CDR1 TSWWSYY and CDR2 QGS. The CDR3 length is 25 residues. The CDR3 DNA sequence: TGTGCTATTGGGGAACCGACCTTCCTAATCTCTTTTAATGATGGGGGATTCCGGTACACCGATAAAATCATCTTT. It codes for CAIGEPTFLISFNDGGFRYTDKIIF.

The rearrangement joins TRDV1 to TRDJ1; maybe TRDD2 (6 bases). TCRdb offers no J gene call, so here the DNA was matched to germline to obtain one. Trimming cost V 1 base and J 0 bases, with 18 bases left between them. Germline V gene data show CDR1 as TSWWSYY and CDR2 as QGS. This CDR3 has 18 amino acids. The CDR3 DNA reads as TGTGCTCTTGGGGAACCCACTTCCTGCGGACAGTACACCGATAAACTCATCTTT. This gives the protein CALGEPTSCGQYTDKLIF.

Regarding this clone: This DNA translates differently at residue 6 from the TCRdb protein, which is that of a much larger clone; a read error is likely, and the protein shown is the DNA's own translation. The gene calls are TRDV1 and TRDJ1; 9 bases fit TRDD3. TCRdb carries no J gene annotation; the J gene was assigned here by matching the DNA with germline. CDR1 TSWWSYY and CDR2 QGS come from the germline V gene. The CDR3 sequence is 21 residues long. V gave up 1 base and J gave up 2 bases; unmatched junction bases: 20. The CDR3 is CALGEPGVPVLGDLSTDKLIF. The CDR3 bases are TGTGCTCTTGGGGAACCGGGAGTCCCGGTACTGGGGGACCTCTCTACCGATAAACTCATCTTT.

Comments on this clone: Only one base separates this from a far larger clonotype, so it likely reflects a read error. This sample includes further DNA sequences coding for the same CDR3. The rearrangement uses TRDV2 and TRDJ1; 8 bases align to TRDD3. Matching the DNA to germline supplied the J gene, which TCRdb does not give. The CDR3 loop spans 16 amino acids. The junction had 8 bases not matched to a gene; V was cut back by 3 bases and J by 0 bases. Germline CDR1 is GEAIGNYY and CDR2 is EKD. This chain's CDR3 is CACDVLGAPYTDKLIF. The DNA of the CDR3 is TGTGCCTGTGACGTACTGGGGGCCCCGTACACCGATAAACTCATCTTT.

This clone was detected only a few times. TCRdb shows a much larger clone's protein in place of this DNA's translation, and the two differ at residue 15, likely through a read error; the protein shown is translated from the DNA. The J gene is TRDJ1, the V gene TRDV1, with 9 bases aligning to TRDD3. No J gene is reported in TCRdb; it was inferred here by comparing the DNA with germline. Germline CDR1 reads TSWWSYY; CDR2 reads QGS. This CDR3 has 23 residues. The V gene end was trimmed by 1 base and the J gene end by 0 bases; junction bases not matched to a gene: 24. The CDR3: CALGERYPTGGWGISPYTDKLIF. The CDR3 coding sequence is TGTGCTCTTGGGGAACGGTATCCTACAGGAGGGTGGGGGATATCCCCCTACACCGATAAACTCATCTTT.

On this clone: The translation of this DNA and the TCRdb protein of a much larger clone differ at residue 10, probably owing to a read error; the protein shown here is translated from the DNA. The chain couples TRDV1 to TRDJ1, with a weak D call TRDD3 (5 bases). The J gene is absent in TCRdb and was assigned here via DNA matching to germline. The length of the CDR3 is 19 residues. The V and J ends lost 7 bases and 0 bases respectively, with 27 bases between them. Germline V CDR1 and CDR2: TSWWSYY, QGS. The CDR3 loop is CALVDPPYWWIDNTDKLIF. The CDR3 nucleotides are TGTGCTCTTGTGGATCCTCCTTACTGGTGGATAGATAACACCGATAAACTCATCTTT.

Points on this clone: The protein TCRdb gives is from a much larger clone and does not agree with this DNA's translation at residue 10, likely a read error; the protein shown here comes from the DNA. The chain is built from TRDV1 and TRDJ1; 7 bases align to TRDD3. CDR1 is TSWWSYY, CDR2 QGS, per germline. CDR3 length: 17 amino acids. With 5 bases clipped from V and 0 bases from J, the junction kept 12 bases outside the gene matches. The CDR3: CALGNSCWGLYTDKLIF. As DNA, the CDR3 is TGTGCTCTTGGGAACTCGTGCTGGGGGCTCTACACCGATAAACTCATCTTT.

This clone was picked up many times. The chain joins TRDV1 to TRDJ1, with TRDD1 as a possible D gene (5 bases). CDR1 and CDR2 (germline): TSWWSYY, QGS. V was shortened by 0 bases and J by 2 bases, with 13 bases between the two germline ends. The CDR3 spans 16 residues. In DNA form, the CDR3 reads TGTGCTCTTGGGGAACTAAATACCCTTGTAACCGATAAACTCATCTTT. Translated, it gives CALGELNTLVTDKLIF.

This clone has a count of ten or more. The rearrangement uses TRDV1 and TRDJ1, with 11 bases matching TRDD3. Germline lookup yields CDR1 TSWWSYY and CDR2 QGS. The CDR3 has 16 amino acids. V shed 4 bases, J shed 6 bases, and the junction held 10 bases outside the gene matches. The CDR3 DNA is TGTGCTCTTGGGGTTACGATACTGGGGGATATCTATAAACTCATCTTT. It specifies CALGVTILGDIYKLIF.

Judged by abundance, this clone is medium-sized. At the DNA level, this CDR3 is encoded by other sequences in the same sample as well. The V gene is TRDV1, the J gene TRDJ1; 8 nucleotides align to TRDD3. This CDR3 comprises 20 residues. Germline V gene data show CDR1 as TSWWSYY and CDR2 as QGS. Germline trimming cut 3 bases from V and 0 bases from J; bases unmatched to any gene: 18. The CDR3 loop is CALGELLWGTSLKYTDKLIF. The DNA for the CDR3 is TGTGCTCTTGGGGAGTTACTCTGGGGGACGAGTTTAAAGTACACCGATAAACTCATCTTT.

For this clone: A read error is likely here: a far larger clone is one base away. Other DNA sequences in the sample encode the same CDR3. The rearrangement links TRDV1 to TRDJ1, with D possibly being TRDD2 (5 bases). Germline V lookup: CDR1 TSWWSYY, CDR2 QGS. The CDR3 is 17 amino acids. CDR3 bases: TGTGCTCTTGGGGAGGCTACGTTTAGCCCCTACCGCGATAAACTTATCTTT. Translation gives CALGEATFSPYRDKLIF.

This clone occurred a few times. A far larger clone is only one base removed, so a read error is likely. The same CDR3 is also encoded by other DNA sequences in this sample. The J gene was not called, though the V gene is TRDV2; TRDD3, the D gene given by the table, was not confirmed from the DNA. The germline CDR1 and CDR2 sequences are GEAIGNYY and EKD. This CDR3 is 19 amino acids long. CDR3 DNA sequence: TGTGCCTGTGACCGATTAACTGGGGGATACTTGCAGTACACCGATAAACTCATTTTT. Translation: CACDRLTGGYLQYTDKLIF.

On this clone itself: With a far larger clone one base away, a read error is the likely cause. This sample also contains other DNA sequences that code for the same CDR3. The J gene is TRDJ1, the V gene TRDV1; 13 positions agree with TRDD3. The J gene, absent from TCRdb, was called here by matching the DNA to germline. Germline V gene sequence: CDR1 TSWWSYY, CDR2 QGS. The CDR3 length is 24 residues. V shed 1 base and J 0 bases; nucleotides not matched to a gene: 23. The CDR3 nucleotides read TGTGCTCTTGGGGAACGACCTACATCGCTAACTGGGGGATACGCTGCCGGGTACACCGATAAACTCATCTTT. Residues: CALGERPTSLTGGYAAGYTDKLIF.

Only a few counts were recorded for this clone. TCRdb lists the protein of a much larger clone for this DNA, which differs at residue 13, so this is likely a read error; the protein given here is translated from the DNA itself. The chain employs TRDV1 and TRDJ1, with 11 bases identical to TRDD3. TCRdb carries no J gene annotation; the J gene was assigned here by matching the DNA with germline. The CDR3 consists of 21 residues. V shed 7 bases and J 0 bases; nucleotides not matched to a gene: 22. CDR1 is TSWWSYY and CDR2 is QGS in the germline V gene. The CDR3 spells CALERVWGIQARVAYTDKLIF. The CDR3 DNA sequence: TGTGCTCTTGAACGAGTCTGGGGGATACAGGCCCGAGTGGCTTACACCGATAAACTCATCTTT.

This clone has at least ten counts. The TCRdb protein and the DNA translation do not line up at residue 9; the protein shown here was made by translating the DNA. V gene TRDV1 combines with J gene TRDJ1; D is possibly TRDD3 (6 bases). Germline lookup yields CDR1 TSWWSYY and CDR2 QGS. The CDR3 runs to 18 residues. Trimming took 3 bases from V and 8 from J, leaving 28 bases between them. CDR3 DNA sequence: TGTGCTCTTGGGGACCTAAACAGGCGGGGATCATTAGACGGAAAACTCATCTTT. This codes for CALGDLNRRGSLDGKLIF.

The CDR3 reads CALGELVYWGDYTDKLIF. The CDR3 bases are TGTGCTCTTGGGGAATTGGTTTACTGGGGAGACTACACCGATAAACTCATCTTT. The genes are TRDV1 and TRDJ1; 7 bases match TRDD3. The J gene, left out of TCRdb, was set here by checking the DNA against germline. CDR3 length: 18 residues. CDR1 is TSWWSYY and CDR2 is QGS in the germline V gene. V was clipped by 2 bases and J by 0 bases; unmatched bases: 12.

This clone was recorded a few times. The protein given by TCRdb reflects a much larger clone and differs at residue 12 from this DNA's translation, likely from a read error; the protein shown is the DNA's translation. This chain uses TRDV1 with TRDJ1; 8 bases are a match to TRDD3. This CDR3 has 20 amino acids. V gave up 1 base and J gave up 2 bases; unmatched junction bases: 18. Germline CDR1 TSWWSYY, CDR2 QGS. CDR3 region: CALGERFFYWGVGQTDKLIF. The CDR3 nucleotides read TGTGCTCTTGGGGAACGATTCTTTTACTGGGGGGTAGGGCAAACCGATAAACTCATCTTT.

This clone was seen repeatedly, ten times or more. TCRdb lists the protein of a much larger clone for this DNA, which differs at residue 3, so this is likely a read error; the protein given here is translated from the DNA itself. The chain carries TRDV1 and TRDJ1; D is perhaps TRDD3 (6 bases). Germline loops: CDR1 TSWWSYY, CDR2 QGS. This CDR3 comprises 14 residues. The CDR3 DNA reads TGTGCTCCTGGGGAACCGGATCCTTTGCTGAAACTCATCTTT. Amino acids: CAPGEPDPLLKLIF.

This clone was detected a few times. The amino acid sequence in TCRdb belongs to a much larger clone and departs from this DNA's translation at residue 20, likely a sequencing read error; the sequence shown is translated from the DNA. This sequence joins TRDV1 and TRDJ1; 8 nucleotides align to TRDD3. No J gene is reported in TCRdb; it was inferred here by comparing the DNA with germline. Germline V gene data show CDR1 as TSWWSYY and CDR2 as QGS. The CDR3 loop spans 25 amino acids. After removal of 5 bases from V and 3 bases from J, the junction contained 38 bases not matched to a gene. The CDR3 DNA is TGTGCTCTTGGGTATTGGGAATCCGCTGGGGGAGAGAAGGATGCCGCCCACCCCTACGCCGATAAACTCATCTTT. This gives the protein CALGYWESAGGEKDAAHPYADKLIF.